What follows is one T cell receptor beta chain and its context. Its antigen is as yet unknown. The sample comes from a study of blood T cells in healthy people across ages. A second about 6 to 12 cycle PCR used barcoded and J-beta primers. TCRdb recomputed calls from the 5' RACE reads with MiXCR, one row per CDR3 protein. The sample records hundreds of thousands of distinct CDR3 sequences, approximately 49% being singletons. Study-wide points: Roughly linear declines in TCR beta diversity per million T cells occurred with age.

Source material: blood. The sequence derives from a woman aged 55-70 years in good health.

This CDR3 is CATSRDRWRTDTQYF. The CDR3 bases are TGTGCCACCAGCAGAGATCGGTGGAGAACAGATACGCAGTATTTT. This chain uses TRBV15 with TRBJ2-3; D unclear. This CDR3 is built from 15 residues. The V end lost 0 bases, the J end lost 3 bases, and 10 bases lay between the germline ends. Germline CDR1 and CDR2: LNHNV and YYDKDF (reference sequence).